The rows below give T cell receptor beta chains drawn from one sample of a study of blood T cells in healthy people across ages. From the 5' RACE reads, TCRdb called clonotypes with MiXCR, one entry per CDR3 protein. The data contain around 1,800,000 distinct CDR3 sequences, about two fifths of them singletons. Sample: blood. Receptors were obtained from a human donor in good health. The CDR3 runs from the conserved cysteine through the conserved F or W. The D gene is left open where the match is weak. The size field is filled for only some rows; it gives once, few, many or a size class.

v_call: TRBV4-3
d_call: NA
clone_size: NA
j_call: TRBJ2-2
cdr3_nt: TGCGCCAGCAGCCAAGAGGCTCCGGGACTCAGGGAGCTGTTTTTT
cdr3_aa: CASSQEAPGLRELFF

v_call: TRBV5-1
d_call: NA
clone_size: few
j_call: TRBJ1-2
cdr3_nt: TGCGCCAGCAGCTTGGATTGGAGGGATGGCTACACCTTC
cdr3_aa: CASSLDWRDGYTF

v_call: TRBV12-3/TRBV12-4
d_call: NA
clone_size: few
j_call: TRBJ2-1
cdr3_nt: TGTGCCAGCAGTTTAATAGTAGCGGACCCCAATGAGCAGTTCTTC
cdr3_aa: CASSLIVADPNEQFF

v_call: TRBV5-1
d_call: NA
clone_size: NA
j_call: TRBJ2-7
cdr3_nt: TGCGCCAGCAGCAGGCTACAGGGTAGTTACGAGCAGTACTTC
cdr3_aa: CASSRLQGSYEQYF

v_call: TRBV29-1
d_call: NA
clone_size: few
j_call: TRBJ1-2
cdr3_nt: TGCAGCGTTACACAGGCGAACTATGGCTACACCTTC
cdr3_aa: CSVTQANYGYTF

v_call: TRBV6-5
d_call: NA
clone_size: few
j_call: TRBJ1-2
cdr3_nt: TGTGCCAGCAGAGGGCCGACCTATGGCTACACCTTC
cdr3_aa: CASRGPTYGYTF

v_call: TRBV7-2
d_call: NA
clone_size: few
j_call: TRBJ2-7
cdr3_nt: TGTGCCAGCAGCTTACAGATAACCTACGAGCAGTACTTC
cdr3_aa: CASSLQITYEQYF

v_call: TRBV4-3
d_call: TRBD1
clone_size: few
j_call: TRBJ1-2
cdr3_nt: TGCGCCAGCCGCAGAGGAGGCGGGACAGGGGGAAACTATGGCTACACCTTC
cdr3_aa: CASRRGGGTGGNYGYTF

v_call: TRBV29-1
d_call: NA
clone_size: many
j_call: TRBJ1-2
cdr3_nt: TGCAGCGTTGAGGCTTACTATGGCTACACCTTC
cdr3_aa: CSVEAYYGYTF

v_call: TRBV7-8
d_call: NA
clone_size: few
j_call: TRBJ1-2
cdr3_nt: TGTGCCAGCAGTTCCGGCGGTAGGGTATATGGCTACACCTTC
cdr3_aa: CASSSGGRVYGYTF

v_call: TRBV5-1
d_call: NA
clone_size: NA
j_call: TRBJ2-6
cdr3_nt: TGCGCCAGCAACCCAGGGACCGGGGCCAACGTCCTGACTTTC
cdr3_aa: CASNPGTGANVLTF

v_call: TRBV29-1
d_call: NA
clone_size: NA
j_call: TRBJ2-1
cdr3_nt: TGCAGCGTTGGGCGCGAGATCGGATTGAGTGAGCAGTTCTTC
cdr3_aa: CSVGREIGLSEQFF

v_call: TRBV20-1
d_call: NA
clone_size: NA
j_call: TRBJ1-5
cdr3_nt: TGCAGTGCTAGAGGGGAGGCGGAACAGCCCCAGCATTTT
cdr3_aa: CSARGEAEQPQHF

v_call: TRBV15
d_call: NA
clone_size: few
j_call: TRBJ2-6
cdr3_nt: TGTGCCACCAGCAAGGAGACCTCTGGGGCCAACGTCCTGACTTTC
cdr3_aa: CATSKETSGANVLTF

v_call: TRBV13
d_call: TRBD2
clone_size: few
j_call: TRBJ2-7
cdr3_nt: TGTGCCAGCAGCTCCTCCCGACTAGCGGTAAAAAGCTCCTACGAGCAGTACTTC
cdr3_aa: CASSSSRLAVKSSYEQYF